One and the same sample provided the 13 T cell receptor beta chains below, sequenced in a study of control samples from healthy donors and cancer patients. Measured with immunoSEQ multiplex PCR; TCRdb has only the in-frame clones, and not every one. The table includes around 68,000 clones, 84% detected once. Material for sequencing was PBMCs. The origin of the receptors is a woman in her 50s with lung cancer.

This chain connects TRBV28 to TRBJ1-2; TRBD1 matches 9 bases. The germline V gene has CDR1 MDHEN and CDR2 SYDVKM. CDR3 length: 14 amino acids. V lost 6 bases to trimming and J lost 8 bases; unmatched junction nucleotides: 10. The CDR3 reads CASREGTGGVGYTF. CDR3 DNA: TGTGCCAGCAGGGAAGGAACAGGGGGCGTGGGCTACACCTTC.

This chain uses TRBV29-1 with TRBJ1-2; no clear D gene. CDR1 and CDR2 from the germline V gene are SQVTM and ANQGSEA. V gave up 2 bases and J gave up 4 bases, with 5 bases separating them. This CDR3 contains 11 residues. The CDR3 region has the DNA TGCAGCGTTGAATCCGTCTATGGCTACACCTTC. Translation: CSVESVYGYTF. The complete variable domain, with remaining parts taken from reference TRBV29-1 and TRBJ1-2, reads SAVISQKPSRDICQRGTSLTIQCQVDSQVTMMFWYRQQPGQSLTLIATANQGSEATYESGFVIDKFPISRPNLTFSTLTVSNMSPEDSSIYLCSVESVYGYTFGSGTRLTVV.

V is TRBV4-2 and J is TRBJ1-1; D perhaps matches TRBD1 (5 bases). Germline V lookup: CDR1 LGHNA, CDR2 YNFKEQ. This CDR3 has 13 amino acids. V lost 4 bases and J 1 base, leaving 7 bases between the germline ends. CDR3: CASSRDRNTEAFF. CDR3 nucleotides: TGTGCCAGCAGCCGAGACAGGAACACTGAAGCTTTCTTT.

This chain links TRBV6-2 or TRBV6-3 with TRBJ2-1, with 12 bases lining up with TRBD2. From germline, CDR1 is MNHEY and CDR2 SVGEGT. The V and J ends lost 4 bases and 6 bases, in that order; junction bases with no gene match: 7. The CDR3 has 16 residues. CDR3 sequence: CASSFRLAGVRNEQFF. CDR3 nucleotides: TGTGCCAGCAGTTTCAGACTAGCGGGGGTTCGCAATGAGCAGTTCTTC.

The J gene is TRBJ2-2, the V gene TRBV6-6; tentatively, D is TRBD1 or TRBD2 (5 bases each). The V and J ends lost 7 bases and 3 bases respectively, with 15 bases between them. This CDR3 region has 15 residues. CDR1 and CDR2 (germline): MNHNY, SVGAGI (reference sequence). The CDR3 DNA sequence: TGTGCCAGCATGAGGGGAAAGTTAGACACCGGGGAGCTGTTTTTT. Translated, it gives CASMRGKLDTGELFF.

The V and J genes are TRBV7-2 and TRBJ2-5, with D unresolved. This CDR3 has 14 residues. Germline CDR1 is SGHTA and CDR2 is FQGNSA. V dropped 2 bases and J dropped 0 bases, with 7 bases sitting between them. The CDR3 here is CASSLSLYQETQYF. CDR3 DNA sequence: TGTGCCAGCAGCTTATCATTGTACCAAGAGACCCAGTACTTC.

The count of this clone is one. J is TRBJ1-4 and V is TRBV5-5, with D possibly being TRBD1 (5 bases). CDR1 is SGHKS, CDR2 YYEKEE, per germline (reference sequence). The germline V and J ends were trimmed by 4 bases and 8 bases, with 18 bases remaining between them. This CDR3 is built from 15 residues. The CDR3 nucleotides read TGTGCCAGCAGCGACAGTCTCCAAGGGCTCGAAAAACTGTTTTTT. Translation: CASSDSLQGLEKLFF.

The CDR3 DNA reads as TGTGCCAGCAGCTTAGTCGGACGGAATGAAAAACTGTTTTTT. This codes for CASSLVGRNEKLFF. The rearrangement links TRBV11-2 to TRBJ1-4; no clear D. The CDR3 length is 14 residues. The ends were cut back, 1 base at V and 5 bases at J, with 8 bases in the middle. Germline lookup yields CDR1 SGHAT and CDR2 FQNNGV.

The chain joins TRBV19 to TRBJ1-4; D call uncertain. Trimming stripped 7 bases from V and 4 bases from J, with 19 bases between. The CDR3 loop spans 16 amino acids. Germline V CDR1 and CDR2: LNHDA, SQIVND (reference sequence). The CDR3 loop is CASIKGLNQRNEKLFF. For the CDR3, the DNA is TGTGCCAGTATCAAAGGACTCAACCAGCGTAATGAAAAACTGTTTTTT.

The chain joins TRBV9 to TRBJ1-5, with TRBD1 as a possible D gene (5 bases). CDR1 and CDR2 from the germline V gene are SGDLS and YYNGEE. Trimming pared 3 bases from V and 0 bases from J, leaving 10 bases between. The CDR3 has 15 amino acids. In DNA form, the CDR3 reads TGTGCCAGCAGCGCAGGACATATTAGCAATCAGCCCCAGCATTTT. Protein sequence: CASSAGHISNQPQHF.

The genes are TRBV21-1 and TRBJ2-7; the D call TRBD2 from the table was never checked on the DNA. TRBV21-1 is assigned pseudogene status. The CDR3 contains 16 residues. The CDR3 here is CASSDGLAGGLDEQYF. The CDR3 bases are TGTGCCAGCAGCGATGGACTAGCGGGGGGGCTGGACGAGCAGTACTTC.

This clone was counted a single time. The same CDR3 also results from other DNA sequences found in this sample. This CDR3 is CAISESLNTEAFF. In nucleotides, the CDR3 is TGTGCCATCAGTGAAAGCCTGAACACTGAAGCTTTCTTT. The chain carries TRBV10-3 and TRBJ1-1; D remains ambiguous. V lost 3 bases and J 0 bases, leaving 5 bases between the germline ends. The CDR3 has 13 amino acids. Germline CDR1 is ENHRY and CDR2 is SYGVKD.

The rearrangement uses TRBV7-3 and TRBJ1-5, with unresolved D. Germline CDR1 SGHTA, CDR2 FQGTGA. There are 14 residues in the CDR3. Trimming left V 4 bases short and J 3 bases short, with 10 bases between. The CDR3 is CASSCPRYNQPQHF. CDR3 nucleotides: TGTGCCAGCAGCTGCCCCAGGTACAATCAGCCCCAGCATTTT.